This entry lists 17 T cell receptor beta chains sequenced from one sample in a study of T-cell memory formation after mild COVID-19. TCRdb re-called the 5' RACE reads through MiXCR, storing one row per CDR3 protein. The profile shows some 450,000 distinct CDR3 sequences, around 20% of them singletons. Source material: PBMCs or a T cell subset sorted from them (not recorded which). All receptors derive from an adult woman who had mild COVID-19 (a few samples of this study predate the infection). Cell type and time point are not known.

This clonotype has a handful of counts. This chain uses TRBV6-5 with TRBJ2-1; 8 bases fit TRBD1. CDR1 is MNHEY, CDR2 SVGAGI, per germline. V lost 6 bases and J lost 0; bases outside the gene matches: 16. CDR3 size: 19 residues. CDR3 nucleotide sequence: TGTGCCAGCAGCGACAGGGGATGGAGTGTATGGGGCTCCTACAATGAGCAGTTCTTC. Translating gives CASSDRGWSVWGSYNEQFF.

The V call is TRBV7-3, the J call TRBJ1-1; no definite D call. Germline CDR1 reads SGHTA; CDR2 reads FQGTGA. The CDR3 contains 14 residues. With 3 bases removed from V and 2 bases from J, the gap between germline ends came to 10 bases. The CDR3 DNA reads TGTGCCAGCAGCTTCGGTAACGGAAACACTGAAGCTTTCTTT. As protein: CASSFGNGNTEAFF. The full variable domain, its missing parts supplied by reference TRBV7-3 and TRBJ1-1, is GAGVSQTPSNKVTEKGKYVELRCDPISGHTALYWYRQSLGQGPEFLIYFQGTGAADDSGLPNDRFFAVRPEGSVSTLKIQRTERGDSAVYLCASSFGNGNTEAFFGQGTRLTVV.

The sample holds a few counts of this clonotype. The chain links TRBV7-8 to TRBJ2-1; maybe TRBD2 (6 bases). The germline gives CDR1 SGHVS, CDR2 FQNEAQ. The CDR3 totals 13 residues. V lost 6 bases and J lost 3, with 9 bases in between. The DNA of the CDR3 is TGTGCCAGCAGGGAGGGGATCTACAATGAGCAGTTCTTC. Protein sequence: CASREGIYNEQFF.

This clonotype was observed a handful of times. The J gene is TRBJ1-2, the V gene TRBV7-2, with 8 bases matching TRBD1. There are 14 residues in the CDR3. Per germline, CDR1 SGHTA and CDR2 FQGNSA. Trimming took 2 bases from V and 6 from J; bases not matched to a gene: 5. In DNA, the CDR3 is TGTGCCAGCAGCTTAAGGACAGGGCCCGATGGCTACACCTTC. It is translated as CASSLRTGPDGYTF.

This clonotype was seen only a few times. V and J are TRBV14 and TRBJ2-6, with 11 bases matching TRBD1. The CDR3 is 19 amino acids. Germline V gene data show CDR1 as SGHDN and CDR2 as FVKESK. After removal of 3 bases from V and 2 bases from J, the junction contained 9 bases not matched to a gene. CDR3 protein: CASSHGPDRGLTGANVLTF. Written as DNA, the CDR3 is TGTGCCAGCAGCCATGGACCGGACAGGGGGCTCACTGGGGCCAACGTCCTGACTTTC.

This clonotype has just a few counts. The J gene is TRBJ1-2, the V gene TRBV4-3; D possibly corresponds to TRBD1 (5 bases). Trimming removed 1 base at V and 2 bases at J, with 11 bases between. Germline V CDR1 and CDR2: LGHNA, YSLEER. The length of the CDR3 is 15 residues. The CDR3 region has the DNA TGCGCCAGCAGCCAAGTTCCGGGGGTAAACTATGGCTACACCTTC. Translated: CASSQVPGVNYGYTF.

This clonotype has just a few counts. This rearrangement joins TRBV9 to TRBJ2-5; 9 positions match TRBD2. The CDR3 is made up of 15 amino acids. The J segment lost 3 bases and the V segment lost 2 bases, leaving 5 bases of the junction unmatched. The germline gives CDR1 SGDLS, CDR2 YYNGEE. In DNA, the CDR3 is TGTGCCAGCAGCGTGGCACCTAGCGGGGAAGAGACCCAGTACTTC. Translated: CASSVAPSGEETQYF.

This clonotype has more than one count but fewer than ten. The V and J genes are TRBV6-2 or TRBV6-3 and TRBJ2-7; weak D call: TRBD1 (6 bases). V lost 7 bases to trimming and J lost 6 bases, with 16 bases between them. In germline, CDR1 is MNHEY, CDR2 SVGEGT. This CDR3 is 13 amino acids long. CDR3 nucleotide sequence: TGTGCCAGCACCGCAGGGGAATTGAGCGAGCAGTACTTC. It codes for CASTAGELSEQYF.

This clonotype showed up just a few times. The chain recombines TRBV5-1 with TRBJ2-5, with D possibly being TRBD1 (6 bases). CDR3 length equals 13 residues. Germline CDR1 reads SGHRS; CDR2 reads YFSETQ. The V end lost 4 bases, the J end lost 4 bases, and 11 bases lay between the germline ends. The CDR3 DNA follows: TGCGCCAGCAGCGCACAGGGCCCAGAGACCCAGTACTTC. Amino acid sequence: CASSAQGPETQYF.

The rearrangement joins TRBV7-8 to TRBJ1-2; the D gene is possibly TRBD1 (5 bases). Between the trimmed V and J ends, which lost 6 bases and 1 base, there was a span of 9 bases. CDR1 SGHVS and CDR2 FQNEAQ come from the germline V gene. CDR3 length: 13 amino acids. CDR3 nucleotide sequence: TGTGCCAGCAGGTCGACAGTTAACTATGGCTACACCTTC. This codes for CASRSTVNYGYTF.

This clonotype showed up just a few times. This chain connects TRBV12-3 or TRBV12-4 to TRBJ2-3, with 8 bases fitting TRBD1. The CDR3 sequence is 15 residues long. V shed 6 bases, J shed 1 base, and the junction held 6 bases outside the gene matches. CDR3 region: CASSQGAQGTDTQYF. CDR3 nucleotide sequence: TGTGCCAGCAGCCAGGGGGCGCAGGGCACAGATACGCAGTATTTT.

This chain uses TRBV6-6 with TRBJ1-2; tentative D call: TRBD1 (6 bases). The CDR3 has 16 amino acids. Per germline, CDR1 MNHNY and CDR2 SVGAGI (reference sequence). Deletions cut 7 bases from V and 4 bases from J, with 22 bases between. This CDR3 reads CASTQRGGAEGYGYTF. CDR3 sequence (DNA): TGTGCCAGCACCCAGCGAGGGGGGGCCGAGGGCTATGGCTACACCTTC.

This clonotype was found a few times. V is TRBV5-1 and J is TRBJ2-1, with 10 bases fitting TRBD2. Trimming removed 4 bases from V and 5 bases from J; junction bases left unmatched: 6. The CDR3 runs 15 residues. In germline, CDR1 is SGHRS, CDR2 YFSETQ. As DNA, the CDR3 is TGCGCCAGCAGCCTTATAGCGGGAGGAGACAATGAGCAGTTCTTC. Translating it yields CASSLIAGGDNEQFF.

This rearrangement joins TRBV7-6 to TRBJ2-1; D possibly matches TRBD1 or TRBD2 (5 bases each). V lost 7 bases and J lost 12, with 16 bases in between. The CDR3 is 12 residues long. CDR1 and CDR2 from the germline V gene are SGHVS and FNYEAQ. CDR3 bases: TGTGCCAGCACCCTAGGTCCGGGGCCGCAGTTCTTC. It codes for CASTLGPGPQFF.

The table lists this clonotype with a few counts. The chain couples TRBV7-9 to TRBJ2-3; D is possibly TRBD1 or TRBD2 (5 bases each). CDR1 SEHNR and CDR2 FQNEAQ come from the germline V gene (reference sequence). CDR3 length: 17 residues. Between the trimmed V and J ends, which lost 4 bases and 0 bases, there was a span of 17 bases. The CDR3 loop reads CASSSTRGAASTDTQYF. Written as DNA, the CDR3 is TGTGCCAGCAGCTCTACCAGAGGGGCGGCTAGCACAGATACGCAGTATTTT.

The chain is built from TRBV24-1 and TRBJ2-6, with a tentative D call TRBD2 (5 bases). CDR1 is KGHDR and CDR2 is SFDVKD in the germline V gene. V lost 3 bases, J lost 0 bases, and 11 bases lay in between. The CDR3 is 17 amino acids. Here the CDR3 DNA reads TGTGCCACCAGTGATAGTGGAGGAACCTCTGGGGCCAACGTCCTGACTTTC. Translating it yields CATSDSGGTSGANVLTF.

This chain links TRBV7-9 with TRBJ2-5, with TRBD1 matching 7 bases. The CDR3 sequence is 15 residues long. CDR1 and CDR2 (germline): SEHNR, FQNEAQ (reference sequence). Trimming cost V 2 bases and J 3 bases; bases outside gene matches: 6. The CDR3 spells CASSLTGTEKETQYF. CDR3 in DNA: TGTGCCAGCAGCTTAACCGGGACAGAGAAAGAGACCCAGTACTTC.